These 19 T cell receptor beta chains originate from one sample sequenced in a study of T cell responses to AZD1222 COVID-19 vaccine. The protocol was immunoSEQ multiplex PCR, while the TCRdb copy is restricted to in-frame clones and leaves out a portion. The sample holds around 59,000 clones; 75% to 90% are singletons and the top ten take 5% to 6.5%. This material consisted of peripheral blood, taken 28 days after the second AZD1222 dose. The receptor source for this set is an adult who received the AZD1222 COVID-19 vaccine.

This clone was found a few times. The chain combines TRBV19 with TRBJ1-5; TRBD1 is a possible D gene (6 bases). The CDR3 extends over 16 amino acids. Trimming took off 1 base at V and 5 bases at J, with 15 bases between the two ends. Germline V gene sequence: CDR1 LNHDA, CDR2 SQIVND (reference sequence). The CDR3: CASSIVAPRGDQPQHF. The CDR3 DNA is TGTGCCAGTAGTATAGTAGCCCCCAGGGGTGATCAGCCCCAGCATTTT.

This clone was found once. This sequence joins TRBV7-2 and TRBJ2-7; TRBD1 aligns across 7 bases. This CDR3 contains 15 residues. J was trimmed by 0 bases and V by 5 bases; bases with no gene match: 7. Germline lookup yields CDR1 SGHTA and CDR2 FQGNSA. For the CDR3, the DNA is TGTGCCAGCAGCGTGGGACAGCATCACTCCTACGAGCAGTACTTC. This gives the protein CASSVGQHHSYEQYF. The full variable domain, completed using reference TRBV7-2 and TRBJ2-7, is GAGVSQSPSNKVTEKGKDVELRCDPISGHTALYWYRQSLGQGLEFLIYFQGNSAPDKSGLPSDRFSAERTGGSVSTLTIQRTQQEDSAVYLCASSVGQHHSYEQYFGPGTRLTVT.

V is TRBV19 and J is TRBJ1-4; D call uncertain. Per germline, CDR1 LNHDA and CDR2 SQIVND (reference sequence). CDR3 length: 17 amino acids. V lost 0 bases, J lost 4 bases, and 15 bases lay in between. CDR3 amino acids: CASSIEGSAWYNEKLFF. CDR3 nucleotide sequence: TGTGCCAGTAGTATAGAAGGGTCAGCATGGTATAATGAAAAACTGTTTTTT.

V gene TRBV19 combines with J gene TRBJ1-2, with D unclear. Germline CDR1 reads LNHDA; CDR2 reads SQIVND (reference sequence). CDR3 length: 17 amino acids. The germline V and J ends were trimmed by 7 bases and 7 bases, with 28 bases remaining between them. CDR3 sequence reads: CASTTSGHQSKEGGYTF. The DNA for the CDR3 is TGTGCCAGTACCACAAGTGGGCACCAAAGCAAAGAAGGTGGCTACACCTTC.

This chain links TRBV9 with TRBJ2-2, with D possibly TRBD2 on 5 matching bases. This CDR3 comprises 13 residues. V was shortened by 6 bases and J by 6 bases, with 12 bases between the two germline ends. The germline V gene encodes CDR1 SGDLS and CDR2 YYNGEE. The CDR3 coding sequence is TGTGCCAGCACCAGACGAGGGTCCGGGGAGCTGTTTTTT. Its translation: CASTRRGSGELFF.

The chain recombines TRBV6-5 with TRBJ2-7; D remains unclear. CDR3 size: 15 residues. Germline V CDR1 and CDR2: MNHEY, SVGAGI. V shed 5 bases and J shed 4 bases, with 18 bases lying between them. The CDR3 sequence: CASSTSELSVYEQYF. In DNA, the CDR3 is TGTGCCAGCAGTACCTCAGAGCTGTCCGTGTACGAGCAGTACTTC.

V is TRBV5-6 and J is TRBJ2-2, with D unresolved. The V gene's germline CDR1 is SGHDT and CDR2 YYEEEE. V shed 4 bases and J shed 4 bases, with 8 bases lying between them. The CDR3 loop spans 13 amino acids. The CDR3 nucleotides read TGTGCCAGCAGCGTAGATTCCACCGGGGAGCTGTTTTTT. Its translation: CASSVDSTGELFF.

This sequence joins TRBV6-1 and TRBJ2-3; tentatively, D is TRBD2 (5 bases). From germline, CDR1 is MNHNS and CDR2 SASEGT. The V end lost 2 bases, the J end lost 4 bases, and 10 bases lay between the germline ends. The CDR3 runs to 14 residues. CDR3 sequence: CASSEWVRADTQYF. DNA for the CDR3: TGTGCCAGCAGTGAATGGGTGCGGGCAGATACGCAGTATTTT.

The chain joins TRBV6-5 to TRBJ1-2, with D perhaps matching TRBD1 (6 bases). The V end lost 6 bases, the J end lost 6 bases, and 14 bases lay between the germline ends. CDR1 is MNHEY, CDR2 SVGAGI, per germline. This CDR3 comprises 13 residues. CDR3 sequence: CASRARGGDGYTF. The CDR3 nucleotides read TGTGCCAGCAGGGCAAGAGGGGGAGATGGCTACACCTTC.

V is TRBV3-1 (or the pseudogene TRBV3-2) and J is TRBJ2-3, with 8 bases lining up with TRBD2. The germline V gene encodes CDR1 LGHDT and CDR2 YNNKEL (reference sequence). Unmatched junction bases numbered 7, after V lost 4 bases and J lost 1 base. The CDR3 loop spans 16 amino acids. CDR3 bases: TGTGCCAGCAGCCGAGACCCGGGGGGGCGCACAGATACGCAGTATTTT. Translating gives CASSRDPGGRTDTQYF.

The chain couples TRBV9 to TRBJ1-1; TRBD1 matches at 7 bases. Trimming removed 4 bases from V and 2 bases from J; junction bases left unmatched: 5. Germline values: CDR1 SGDLS, CDR2 YYNGEE. The CDR3 has 14 amino acids. CDR3 nucleotide sequence: TGTGCCAGCAGCCCGGGACAGAGAAACACTGAAGCTTTCTTT. This sequence encodes CASSPGQRNTEAFF.

On this clone itself: Germline and junction disagree at one end, which may indicate a read error. The gene calls are TRBV6-1 and TRBJ1-3; D not certain. The CDR3 extends over 14 amino acids. Germline V gives CDR1 MNHNS, CDR2 SASEGT. As DNA, the CDR3 is TGTGCCAGCAGGGAAGGGAGGACTGGAAACACCATATATTTT. Protein product: CASREGRTGNTIYF.

This clone was counted a few times. The chain couples TRBV19 to TRBJ1-6; D gene unclear. This CDR3 is 13 amino acids long. Germline CDR1 LNHDA, CDR2 SQIVND (reference sequence). Deletions cut 3 bases from V and 10 bases from J, with 10 bases between. The CDR3 DNA follows: TGTGCCAGTAGTATCGCGCTAATATCACCCCTCCACTTT. Encoded protein: CASSIALISPLHF. Full variable domain (rest looked up from reference TRBV19 and TRBJ1-6): DGGITQSPKYLFRKEGQNVTLSCEQNLNHDAMYWYRQDPGQGLRLIYYSQIVNDFQKGDIAEGYSVSREKKESFPLTVTSAQKNPTAFYLCASSIALISPLHFGNGTRLTVT.

The rearrangement links TRBV19 to TRBJ1-3; no clear D gene. The CDR3 spans 13 residues. The V gene lost 9 bases and the J gene lost 0 bases, with 9 bases spanning the gap. Per germline, CDR1 LNHDA and CDR2 SQIVND (reference sequence). The CDR3 DNA reads as TGTGCCAGCAAAACCGCCTCTGGAAACACCATATATTTT. It codes for CASKTASGNTIYF.

V and J are TRBV10-3 and TRBJ1-6; 9 bases are a match to TRBD1. This CDR3 contains 15 residues. V lost 2 bases to trimming and J lost 8 bases; unmatched junction nucleotides: 4. Germline CDR1 and CDR2: ENHRY and SYGVKD. CDR3 nucleotide sequence: TGTGCCATCAGTGAGAACCGGGACAGGGATTCACCCCTCCACTTT. Amino acids: CAISENRDRDSPLHF.

This sequence joins TRBV6-5 and TRBJ1-5; 7 bases align to TRBD1. From germline, CDR1 is MNHEY and CDR2 SVGAGI. The J segment lost 5 bases and the V segment lost 6 bases, leaving 10 bases of the junction unmatched. The CDR3 covers 15 residues. Here the CDR3 reads CASSMGTEQYQPQHF. The CDR3, as DNA: TGTGCCAGCAGCATGGGGACAGAACAATATCAGCCCCAGCATTTT.

This chain connects TRBV7-8 to TRBJ2-7; tentative D call: TRBD2 (7 bases). Between the trimmed V and J ends, which lost 5 bases and 6 bases, there was a span of 14 bases. Germline loops: CDR1 SGHVS, CDR2 FQNEAQ. CDR3 length: 13 residues. CDR3 in amino acids: CASSPGVAGEQYF. As DNA, the CDR3 is TGTGCCAGCAGCCCAGGGGTAGCGGGCGAGCAGTACTTC.

The sample holds a few counts of this clone. The rearrangement links TRBV11-3 to TRBJ2-2; the match to TRBD1 covers 9 bases. Trimming took 2 bases from V and 6 from J; bases not matched to a gene: 4. Germline V CDR1 and CDR2: SGHNT, YENEEA. This CDR3 is built from 15 residues. CDR3 coding DNA: TGTGCCAGCAGCTTACTGGGGACAGGGTCCGGGGAGCTGTTTTTT. Its protein is CASSLLGTGSGELFF.

This sequence joins TRBV9 and TRBJ1-2; TRBD1 matches 7 bases. This CDR3 region has 14 residues. CDR1 SGDLS and CDR2 YYNGEE come from the germline V gene. J was trimmed by 7 bases and V by 3 bases; bases with no gene match: 9. The CDR3 nucleotides read TGTGCCAGCAGCGCAGCACAGGGGAAAAGTGGCTACACCTTC. The encoded protein is CASSAAQGKSGYTF.